This is a list of T cell receptor beta chains from one sample in a study of control samples from healthy donors and cancer patients. TCRdb's table, derived via immunoSEQ multiplex PCR, lists solely in-frame clones and lacks some. The sample has around 100,000 clones; roughly nine tenths are singletons. The sequenced material came from blood. Source of these receptors: a woman in her 70s in good health. Both conserved end residues are part of each CDR3. The D gene is left open where the match is weak. Clone size is shown for a subset of rows, as once, few, many or a class of expanded clone.

TRBD1	TRBV10-3	TRBJ2-7	NA	CAIRTPPGQGFPGYEQYF	TGTGCCATCAGGACCCCTCCGGGACAGGGATTCCCAGGGTACGAGCAGTACTTC
NA	TRBV19	TRBJ1-2	large	CASSIVGGINYGYTF	TGTGCCAGTAGTATAGTGGGAGGAATTAACTATGGCTACACCTTC
TRBD2	TRBV28	TRBJ2-1	NA	CASSLPSGGYNEQFF	TGTGCCAGCAGTCTCCCTAGCGGGGGCTACAATGAGCAGTTCTTC
NA	TRBV11-2	TRBJ1-3	NA	CASSPGLRSGNTIYF	TGTGCCAGCAGCCCGGGACTGCGCTCTGGAAACACCATATATTTT
NA	TRBV28	TRBJ1-2	few	CASRVRVGSNYGYTF	TGTGCCAGCAGAGTCAGGGTCGGATCTAACTATGGCTACACCTTC
NA	TRBV5-4	TRBJ1-1	NA	CASSLGPGREAFF	TGTGCCAGCAGCTTGGGTCCAGGAAGAGAAGCTTTCTTT
TRBD1	TRBV3-1/TRBV3-2	TRBJ1-3	NA	CASRPPETGGISGNTIYF	TGTGCCAGCAGGCCCCCCGAAACAGGGGGGATCTCTGGAAACACCATATATTTT
NA	TRBV6-1	TRBJ1-1	NA	CASSDRPDRGTEAFF	TGTGCCAGCAGTGACCGACCCGACAGAGGAACTGAAGCTTTCTTT
TRBD1	TRBV4-3	TRBJ1-2	NA	CASSQEAGGVGGYTF	TGCGCCAGCAGCCAAGAGGCAGGGGGCGTGGGTGGCTACACCTTC
NA	TRBV25-1	TRBJ1-6	NA	CASMRTADNSPLHF	TGTGCCAGCATGCGGACAGCTGATAATTCACCCCTCCACTTT
NA	TRBV30	TRBJ1-2	NA	CAWSARPGGYTF	TGTGCCTGGAGTGCCCGCCCTGGGGGCTACACCTTC
NA	TRBV4-2	TRBJ2-3	NA	CASSQDRWGVTDTQYF	TGTGCCAGCAGCCAAGATCGTTGGGGGGTCACAGATACGCAGTATTTT
TRBD1	TRBV6-6	TRBJ1-2	once	CASSPTGARQVWDGYTF	TGTGCCAGCAGTCCCACAGGGGCTCGCCAGGTTTGGGATGGCTACACCTTC
TRBD1	TRBV7-6	TRBJ1-4	NA	CASSRDSGQGYEKLFF	TGTGCCAGCAGCCGGGATAGTGGACAGGGTTATGAAAAACTGTTTTTT
TRBD1	TRBV10-2	TRBJ2-2	NA	CASRDRANTGELFF	TGCGCCAGCAGAGACAGGGCGAACACCGGGGAGCTGTTTTTT
NA	TRBV7-2	TRBJ1-5	once	CASSSQTGLDQPQHF	TGTGCCAGCAGCTCACAGACAGGATTGGATCAGCCCCAGCATTTT
NA	TRBV5-6	TRBJ1-1	once	CASSRGTTLTRAFF	TGTGCCAGCAGCCGCGGGACGACTCTGACGCGAGCTTTCTTT
NA	TRBV4-3	TRBJ1-1	NA	CASSQDLGAAWNTEAFF	TGCGCCAGCAGCCAAGACCTCGGGGCAGCCTGGAACACTGAAGCTTTCTTT